This T cell receptor beta chain was captured in a study of T cell responses to AZD1222 COVID-19 vaccine. Study as a whole: Pooled in the analysis were second doses at about 4 or about 12 weeks. Study observations and caveats: Rises in breadth and depth of Spike-specific TCRs came after two AZD1222 doses. Per reports, nearly half of all spike-specific TCRs target regions that are unmutated in variants.

The CDR3 extends over 13 amino acids. Germline V lookup: CDR1 SGHKS, CDR2 YYEKEE (reference sequence). Trimming removed 4 bases from V and 15 bases from J, with 17 bases in between. Using immunoSEQ multiplex PCR, the repertoire was profiled, and TCRdb retains in-frame clones only, with some absent. Of over 100,000 clones listed, about 89% were seen once; the top ten hold around 7.5%. Remarks on this clone: Its antigen is still unknown.

This clonotype was obtained from an adult in good health. This chain connects TRBV5-5 to TRBJ1-6; D ambiguous. Sequencing used peripheral blood, obtained on day 0 of AZD1222 vaccination. Here the CDR3 reads CASSTAREADLHF. The CDR3 nucleotides read TGTGCCAGCAGCACCGCACGCGAGGCTGACCTCCACTTT.